This T cell receptor (beta chain) comes out of a study of blood T cells in healthy people across ages. Study-wide findings and caveats: Calculation of diversity from one million T cells yielded estimates considered to be underestimates.

Concerning this clonotype itself: Its antigen is not identified.

A second PCR, run for roughly 7 to 12 cycles, used a sample-barcoded 5' primer plus a J-beta primer mix. Each cDNA molecule was tagged by a template-switch adaptor with 12 random nucleotides. One entry per CDR3 protein, called by TCRdb with MiXCR from the 5' RACE reads. The repertoire holds about 1,500,000 distinct CDR3 sequences, with 28% as singletons. The sequence derives from a woman aged 25 to 45 in good health. Specimen: blood.

The CDR3 loop reads CAWSVDSRTYEQFF. CDR3 DNA sequence: TGTGCCTGGAGCGTAGACTCGAGAACCTATGAGCAGTTCTTC. This chain uses TRBV30 with TRBJ2-1, with D unclear. Trimming cost V 3 bases and J 8 bases, with 17 bases left between them. The V gene's germline CDR1 is GTSNPN and CDR2 SVGIG (reference sequence). The CDR3 is made up of 14 amino acids.